The next 21 T cell receptor beta chains were all read from a single sample in a study of blood T cell repertoires in COVID-19. This table comes from immunoSEQ multiplex PCR, and its TCRdb copy is limited to in-frame clones, with some not included. The sample lists fewer than 250,000 clones, approximately 86% occurring once. The sequencing sample was made of peripheral blood. These receptor sequences come from a woman aged 55 to 70 who had recovered from COVID-19.

The chain carries TRBV27 and TRBJ2-2; perhaps TRBD1 as D (6 bases). CDR1 is MNHEY and CDR2 is SMNVEV in the germline V gene (reference sequence). CDR3 length: 15 amino acids. Trimming took 8 bases from V and 4 from J, leaving 17 bases between them. CDR3: CASRLTRQVTGELFF. In DNA form, the CDR3 reads TGTGCCAGCCGTCTGACGAGACAGGTCACCGGGGAGCTGTTTTTT.

A remark on this clone: No DNA is shown, since the ends of the CDR3 on it are uncertain; the CDR3 is the one TCRdb lists. Here the CDR3 reads CASSSSDRTQPQHF. This rearrangement joins TRBV28 to TRBJ1-5; TRBD1, the D gene given by the table, was not confirmed from the DNA. Germline V gene data show CDR1 as MDHEN and CDR2 as SYDVKM. From its first to its last residue, the CDR3 has 14 amino acids.

V and J are TRBV7-3 and TRBJ2-1; 10 bases line up with TRBD2. The germline CDR1 and CDR2 sequences are SGHTA and FQGTGA. The CDR3 has 17 amino acids. V was pared by 5 bases and J by 5 bases, with 12 bases of the junction left unmatched. DNA for the CDR3: TGTGCCAGCAGCGTCCGAGCGGGGGGGACTTTAAACAATGAGCAGTTCTTC. Translated: CASSVRAGGTLNNEQFF.

About this clone itself: A junction boundary mismatches the germline segment, possibly from a read error. The chain is built from TRBV19 and TRBJ1-1; 8 bases are shared with TRBD1. The CDR3 runs 15 residues. Germline CDR1 LNHDA, CDR2 SQIVND (reference sequence). CDR3 in DNA: TGTGTCAGTAGTACACAGGGGGTCGGGAACACTGAAGCTTTCTTT. Amino acid sequence: CVSSTQGVGNTEAFF.

This chain connects TRBV9 to TRBJ2-7; D is possibly TRBD1 (6 bases). Trimming left V 6 bases short and J 3 bases short, with 16 bases between. The CDR3 has 14 residues. Germline V gene data show CDR1 as SGDLS and CDR2 as YYNGEE. The CDR3 reads CASNMDGGFYEQYF. The DNA of the CDR3 is TGTGCCAGCAACATGGATGGGGGCTTCTACGAGCAGTACTTC.

Notes on this clone: Other DNA sequences from this sample encode an identical CDR3 as well. The rearrangement uses TRBV9 and TRBJ2-7; D possibly corresponds to TRBD2 (6 bases). Germline CDR1 reads SGDLS; CDR2 reads YYNGEE. This CDR3 is 14 amino acids long. V was clipped by 4 bases and J by 0 bases, with 11 bases between them. CDR3 sequence: CASSPGGSSYEQYF. CDR3 coding DNA: TGTGCCAGCAGCCCCGGGGGTAGCTCCTACGAGCAGTACTTC.

The genes are TRBV6-2 or TRBV6-3 and TRBJ1-6; TRBD1 matches 8 bases. The CDR3 has 15 residues. Germline V lookup: CDR1 MNHEY, CDR2 SVGEGT. The trim removed 4 bases at V and 9 bases at J, leaving 8 bases unmatched. CDR3 amino acids: CASSSQGALRSPLHF. CDR3 sequence (DNA): TGTGCCAGCAGTTCTCAGGGGGCGCTTCGTTCACCCCTCCACTTT.

The chain recombines TRBV5-1 with TRBJ2-2; tentative D call: TRBD2 (5 bases). V lost 1 base to trimming and J lost 0 bases, with 13 bases between them. The CDR3 has 17 amino acids. From germline, CDR1 is SGHRS and CDR2 YFSETQ. CDR3 protein: CASSLLPSRANTGELFF. CDR3 in DNA: TGCGCCAGCAGCTTGCTCCCCTCGAGGGCGAACACCGGGGAGCTGTTTTTT.

The V gene is TRBV4-2, the J gene TRBJ2-3, with 10 nucleotides matching TRBD2. Germline values: CDR1 LGHNA, CDR2 YNFKEQ. The ends lost 0 bases at V and 0 bases at J; junction bases unmatched: 6. The CDR3 consists of 18 residues. CDR3 sequence: CASSQDLGLATSTDTQYF. The CDR3 DNA follows: TGTGCCAGCAGCCAAGATTTGGGACTAGCGACTAGCACAGATACGCAGTATTTT.

The J gene is TRBJ2-1, the V gene TRBV15; 9 positions match TRBD2. This CDR3 has 16 amino acids. Per germline, CDR1 LNHNV and CDR2 YYDKDF (reference sequence). The ends lost 3 bases at V and 6 bases at J; junction bases unmatched: 9. CDR3 amino acids: CATSRFGRGGLNEQFF. In DNA form, the CDR3 reads TGTGCCACCAGCAGGTTTGGGCGGGGGGGCCTCAATGAGCAGTTCTTC.

The chain joins TRBV29-1 to TRBJ1-1; 7 positions match TRBD1. The V segment lost 7 bases and the J segment 5 bases; nucleotides outside the gene matches: 10. This CDR3 region has 13 residues. Germline V gene data show CDR1 as SQVTM and CDR2 as ANQGSEA. CDR3 coding DNA: TGCAGCGCCAGGAGGGGGCAGAGGACTGAAGCTTTCTTT. Amino acids: CSARRGQRTEAFF.

V and J are TRBV11-2 and TRBJ2-5; D is unresolved. The CDR3 extends over 11 amino acids. The ends were cut back, 6 bases at V and 9 bases at J, with 11 bases in the middle. The V gene's germline CDR1 is SGHAT and CDR2 FQNNGV. The CDR3 here is CASSTATAQYF. The CDR3 coding sequence is TGTGCCAGCAGTACCGCCACGGCCCAGTACTTC.

The chain uses TRBV5-4 and TRBJ1-3, with D uncertain. This CDR3 contains 15 residues. Germline V lookup: CDR1 SGHNT, CDR2 YYREEE (reference sequence). The germline V and J ends were trimmed by 1 base and 1 base, with 9 bases remaining between them. This CDR3 is CASSLFAASGNTIYF. CDR3 in DNA: TGTGCCAGCAGCTTGTTTGCGGCATCTGGAAACACCATATATTTT.

The count of this clone is one. This chain connects TRBV6-5 to TRBJ2-3; D may be TRBD1 (5 bases). Germline lookup yields CDR1 MNHEY and CDR2 SVGAGI. CDR3 length: 13 amino acids. V shed 4 bases and J shed 3 bases, with 8 bases lying between them. CDR3 coding DNA: TGTGCCAGCAGTTCCCCAGGGACAGATACGCAGTATTTT. This encodes CASSSPGTDTQYF.

This chain connects TRBV13 to TRBJ1-2, with 9 bases fitting TRBD1. Losses at the gene ends were 2 bases for V and 7 bases for J; bases not matched to a gene: 5. This CDR3 spans 14 amino acids. Germline V gives CDR1 PRHDT, CDR2 FYEKMQ (reference sequence). CDR3 nucleotide sequence: TGTGCCAGCAGCTTAAGACAGGGGGGAAGTGGCTACACCTTC. This gives the protein CASSLRQGGSGYTF.

This clone was detected once. The chain uses TRBV6-5 and TRBJ2-5; D might be TRBD1 (6 bases). This CDR3 is 16 amino acids long. Trimming pared 2 bases from V and 4 bases from J, leaving 17 bases between. CDR1 and CDR2 from the germline V gene are MNHEY and SVGAGI. CDR3 nucleotides: TGTGCCAGCAGTTACCCCGGCGGATTAGGGGGAGAGACCCAGTACTTC. Amino acids: CASSYPGGLGGETQYF.

The rearrangement links TRBV19 to TRBJ2-2; 8 nucleotides match TRBD1. J was trimmed by 4 bases and V by 5 bases; bases with no gene match: 3. Germline V CDR1 and CDR2: LNHDA, SQIVND (reference sequence). This CDR3 contains 14 residues. The CDR3: CASSVGQGTGELFF. The CDR3 nucleotides are TGTGCCAGTAGTGTCGGACAGGGCACCGGGGAGCTGTTTTTT. Based on the CDR3 plus reference TRBV19 and TRBJ2-2, the full variable domain is DGGITQSPKYLFRKEGQNVTLSCEQNLNHDAMYWYRQDPGQGLRLIYYSQIVNDFQKGDIAEGYSVSREKKESFPLTVTSAQKNPTAFYLCASSVGQGTGELFFGEGSRLTVL.

There are a few counts of this clone. The chain is built from TRBV20-1 and TRBJ1-1; the D gene is possibly TRBD1 (5 bases). Germline assignment: CDR1 DFQATT and CDR2 SNEGSKA (reference sequence). The CDR3 runs 10 residues. Trimming took 6 bases from V and 4 from J, leaving 6 bases between them. In nucleotides, the CDR3 is TGCAGTGCGGGGGGCACTGAAGCTTTCTTT. This sequence encodes CSAGGTEAFF.

The chain carries TRBV7-3 and TRBJ2-2, with D uncertain. The CDR3 contains 13 residues. The V gene's germline CDR1 is SGHTA and CDR2 FQGTGA. V was trimmed by 5 bases and J by 6 bases, leaving 10 bases between them. Here the CDR3 DNA reads TGTGCCAGCAGCCCGGGTCTCGCCGGGGAGCTGTTTTTT. This codes for CASSPGLAGELFF.

Turning to this clone: The junction does not match germline at one end; this may be a read error. V is TRBV6-2 or TRBV6-3 and J is TRBJ1-6, with 10 bases lining up with TRBD1. Per germline, CDR1 MNHEY and CDR2 SVGEGT. The CDR3 spans 13 residues. The CDR3 nucleotides are TGTGCCAGCAGTTACGCATATCCGGGACAGGGGACTTTT. This translates into CASSYAYPGQGTF.

The chain carries TRBV19 and TRBJ1-4; 7 nucleotides line up with TRBD1. CDR3 size: 14 residues. Germline assignment: CDR1 LNHDA and CDR2 SQIVND (reference sequence). The junction had 8 bases not matched to a gene; V was cut back by 5 bases and J by 8 bases. The CDR3 is CASSQSGQLEKLFF. CDR3 DNA: TGTGCCAGTAGTCAATCGGGACAGCTGGAAAAACTGTTTTTT. The full variable domain, with the rest looked up from reference TRBV19 and TRBJ1-4, is DGGITQSPKYLFRKEGQNVTLSCEQNLNHDAMYWYRQDPGQGLRLIYYSQIVNDFQKGDIAEGYSVSREKKESFPLTVTSAQKNPTAFYLCASSQSGQLEKLFFGSGTQLSVL.